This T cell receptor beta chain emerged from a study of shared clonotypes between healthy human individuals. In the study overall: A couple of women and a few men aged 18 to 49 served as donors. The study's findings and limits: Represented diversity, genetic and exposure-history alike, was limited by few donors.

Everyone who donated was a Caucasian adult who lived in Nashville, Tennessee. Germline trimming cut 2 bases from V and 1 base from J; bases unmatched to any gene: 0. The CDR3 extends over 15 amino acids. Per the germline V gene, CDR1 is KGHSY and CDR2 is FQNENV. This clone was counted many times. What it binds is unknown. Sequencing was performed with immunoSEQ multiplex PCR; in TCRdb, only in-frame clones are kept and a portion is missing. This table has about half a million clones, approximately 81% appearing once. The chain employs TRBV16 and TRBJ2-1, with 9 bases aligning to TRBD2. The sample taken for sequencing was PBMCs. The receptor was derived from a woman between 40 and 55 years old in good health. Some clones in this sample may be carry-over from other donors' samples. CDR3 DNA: TGTGCCAGCAGCCAACTAGCGGGATCCTACAATGAGCAGTTCTTC. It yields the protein CASSQLAGSYNEQFF.